The entry that follows covers one T cell receptor beta chain sequence. Antigen specificity is unknown. RNA totalling about 0.5 to 1 ug underwent reverse transcription with random hexamers. Amplification of the TCR beta CDR3 was carried out by immunoSEQ multiplex PCR, which spanned a total of 54 Vbeta and 13 Jbeta segments. MiXCR, applied by TCRdb to the immunoSEQ multiplex PCR reads, yields one record per CDR3 protein. Of about 120,000 distinct CDR3 sequences listed, around 90% are singletons. The authors carried out high-throughput sequencing of TCR beta. They applied it to CD8+ and CD4+ T cells obtained from blood. Controls were age- and sex-matched healthy donors. The CDR3 runs to 15 residues. Trimming removed 5 bases from V and 6 bases from J, with 17 bases in between. Per the germline V gene, CDR1 is SEHNR and CDR2 is FQNEAQ (reference sequence). These data are taken from a study of CD8 T cells in Susac syndrome.

Study findings and constraints: Acknowledgment was made by the study that its TCR sequencing and HLA analysis involved a relatively small number of individuals.

The TCR originated in a human donor in good health. The chain has TRBV7-9 and TRBJ2-1; D gene uncertain. The material sequenced was CD4+ T cells from PBMCs. CDR3 loop: CASSPKARFGNEQFF. Written as DNA, the CDR3 is TGTGCCAGCAGCCCGAAAGCTCGTTTCGGCAATGAGCAGTTCTTC. Variable domain in full (rest from reference TRBV7-9 and TRBJ2-1): DTGVSQNPRHKITKRGQNVTFRCDPISEHNRLYWYRQTLGQGPEFLTYFQNEAQLEKSRLLSDRFSAERPKGSFSTLEIQRTEQGDSAMYLCASSPKARFGNEQFFGPGTRLTVL.